A single sample is the source of the 9 T cell receptor beta chains below, sequenced in a study of blood T cell repertoires in COVID-19. The assay was immunoSEQ multiplex PCR, and TCRdb's table has in-frame clones only and misses some. The sample records 490,000 or so clones, more than 85% being singletons. The source material was PBMCs or T cells enriched from blood (not recorded which). The receptors originated from a woman aged 60-75 years who had recovered from COVID-19.

A note on this clone: Different DNA sequences within this sample yield the same CDR3. The chain joins TRBV9 to TRBJ1-5; D is uncertain. V was clipped by 5 bases and J by 0 bases, with 6 bases between them. The CDR3 runs to 13 residues. Germline CDR1 is SGDLS and CDR2 is YYNGEE. The CDR3 coding sequence is TGTGCCAGCAGTCAGGATAGCAATCAGCCCCAGCATTTT. Amino acids: CASSQDSNQPQHF.

The genes are TRBV5-4 and TRBJ2-7; D possibly corresponds to TRBD1 (6 bases). CDR3 length: 12 amino acids. Trimming pared 4 bases from V and 6 bases from J, leaving 11 bases between. Germline loops: CDR1 SGHNT, CDR2 YYREEE (reference sequence). The CDR3 region has the DNA TGTGCCAGCAGCATTGACAGGACCGAGCAGTACGTC. This codes for CASSIDRTEQYV.

This clone was observed a single time. The V gene is TRBV5-8, the J gene TRBJ2-5; D not resolved. The CDR3 contains 14 residues. V lost 1 base and J 4 bases, leaving 11 bases between the germline ends. CDR1 and CDR2 (germline): SGHTS, YDEGEE. The CDR3 bases are TGTGCCAGCAGCTTGTCCGGGTTAGGAGAGACCCAGTACTTC. The encoded protein is CASSLSGLGETQYF.

This clone was observed once. The chain uses TRBV3-1 (or the pseudogene TRBV3-2) and TRBJ2-1; TRBD1 might be the D (5 bases). The V gene lost 4 bases and the J gene lost 2 bases, with 18 bases spanning the gap. Germline V gives CDR1 LGHDT, CDR2 YNNKEL (reference sequence). The CDR3 runs 17 residues. CDR3 sequence: CASSRRPDSYTYNEQFF. The DNA of the CDR3 is TGTGCCAGCAGCCGACGACCAGACAGCTACACCTACAATGAGCAGTTCTTC.

This chain uses TRBV20-1 with TRBJ1-2; D perhaps matches TRBD1 (6 bases). The CDR3 runs to 11 residues. The V gene's germline CDR1 is DFQATT and CDR2 SNEGSKA (reference sequence). V lost 6 bases and J 8 bases, leaving 13 bases between the germline ends. The CDR3 nucleotides read TGCAGTGCGGAGAGGGGGGGAGGCTACACCTTC. It specifies CSAERGGGYTF.

The V call is TRBV6-5, the J call TRBJ2-7; maybe TRBD2 (5 bases). The CDR3 extends over 12 amino acids. V lost 8 bases to trimming and J lost 3 bases, with 11 bases between them. Germline lookup yields CDR1 MNHEY and CDR2 SVGAGI. The CDR3 sequence: CASDEGVYEQYF. For the CDR3, the DNA is TGTGCCAGCGATGAGGGAGTCTACGAGCAGTACTTC.

The chain carries TRBV19 and TRBJ2-7; D may be TRBD2 (6 bases). Germline CDR1 reads LNHDA; CDR2 reads SQIVND (reference sequence). The CDR3 sequence is 16 residues long. V was cut by 5 bases and J by 1 base, with 18 bases left in between. CDR3 DNA sequence: TGTGCCAGTAGTCCCGGGGCGGGGACTGCTTCCTACGAGCAGTACTTC. It yields the protein CASSPGAGTASYEQYF.

The CDR3 nucleotides are TGCGCCAGCAGCCAAGGGCAACACGGCAATCAGCCCCAGCATTTT. Translated, it gives CASSQGQHGNQPQHF. J is TRBJ1-5 and V is TRBV4-1, with no clear D. This CDR3 has 15 amino acids. CDR1 is MGHRA and CDR2 is YSYEKL in the germline V gene. Trimming cost V 1 base and J 2 bases, with 9 bases left between them.

This clone was counted once. The rearrangement links TRBV20-1 to TRBJ1-5; the D is unclear. The V and J ends lost 3 bases and 0 bases respectively, with 9 bases between them. CDR3 length equals 14 residues. Per germline, CDR1 DFQATT and CDR2 SNEGSKA (reference sequence). In DNA form, the CDR3 reads TGCAGTGCTAGTATAGCAGATAGCAATCAGCCCCAGCATTTT. Protein: CSASIADSNQPQHF.